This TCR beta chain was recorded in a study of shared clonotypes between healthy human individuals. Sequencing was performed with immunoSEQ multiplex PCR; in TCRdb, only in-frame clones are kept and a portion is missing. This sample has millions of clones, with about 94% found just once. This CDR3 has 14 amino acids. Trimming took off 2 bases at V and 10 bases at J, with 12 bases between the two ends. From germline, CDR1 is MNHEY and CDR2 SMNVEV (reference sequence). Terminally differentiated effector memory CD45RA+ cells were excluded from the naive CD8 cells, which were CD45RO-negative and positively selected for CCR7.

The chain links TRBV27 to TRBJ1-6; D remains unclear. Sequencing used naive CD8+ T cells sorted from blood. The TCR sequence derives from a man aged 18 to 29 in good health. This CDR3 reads CASSLNHGYSPLHF. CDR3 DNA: TGTGCCAGCAGTTTAAATCACGGGTACTCACCCCTCCACTTT.